The rows below give T cell receptor beta chains drawn from one sample of a study of response to subunit inactivated influenza vaccine. MiXCR, run by TCRdb on the RT-PCR reads, gives a single entry per CDR3 protein. The sample has about 500,000 distinct CDR3 sequences, 16% seen once. The sample consisted of CD4+ T cells sorted from PBMCs, taken roughly 24 months after vaccination. These receptors were taken from a man between 50 and 70 years old who received an inactivated influenza vaccine. Both conserved end residues are part of each CDR3. Fields, in order: CDR3 DNA, CDR3 protein, clone size, V gene, J gene, D gene. A D gene is named only where the DNA matches it firmly. Size values are once, few and many counts, or a class for expanded clones, and some rows have none.

CDR3 DNA: TGCGCCAGCAGCTTGGACACCTATGAAAAACTGTTTTTT
CDR3 protein: CASSLDTYEKLFF
clone size: few
V gene: TRBV5-1
J gene: TRBJ1-4
D gene: .

CDR3 DNA: TGCGCCAGCAGCCAACAGACTGGGTTTTGGGCCCAGTACTTC
CDR3 protein: CASSQQTGFWAQYF
clone size: few
V gene: TRBV4-1
J gene: TRBJ2-5
D gene: .

CDR3 DNA: TGTGCCAGCAGCTTAGAAGGGAGGAGGTTCTTC
CDR3 protein: CASSLEGRRFF
clone size: .
V gene: TRBV11-2
J gene: TRBJ2-1
D gene: .

CDR3 DNA: TGCAGTGCCGCGGGACAGGGCCTCACAGATACGCAGTATTTT
CDR3 protein: CSAAGQGLTDTQYF
clone size: .
V gene: TRBV20-1
J gene: TRBJ2-3
D gene: TRBD1

CDR3 DNA: TGCAGTGCTAGAGAAAGGATCCAGGACTACAATGAGCAGTTCTTC
CDR3 protein: CSARERIQDYNEQFF
clone size: .
V gene: TRBV20-1
J gene: TRBJ2-1
D gene: .

CDR3 DNA: TGCAGTGCTAGCGGGCGGACAAAAAAGGGGGAGACCCAGTACTTC
CDR3 protein: CSASGRTKKGETQYF
clone size: .
V gene: TRBV20-1
J gene: TRBJ2-5
D gene: .

CDR3 DNA: TGCGCCAGCAGGGGGGACAGGAATCAGCCCCAGCATTTT
CDR3 protein: CASRGDRNQPQHF
clone size: few
V gene: TRBV5-1
J gene: TRBJ1-5
D gene: TRBD1

CDR3 DNA: TGCGCCAGCAGCTTGGAGTCCGGGAAGTACAATGAGCAGTTCTTC
CDR3 protein: CASSLESGKYNEQFF
clone size: many
V gene: TRBV5-1
J gene: TRBJ2-1
D gene: .

CDR3 DNA: TGTGCCAGCAGCCTATCTCGGACACCCACAAACTATGGCTACACCTTC
CDR3 protein: CASSLSRTPTNYGYTF
clone size: .
V gene: TRBV14
J gene: TRBJ1-2
D gene: .

CDR3 DNA: TGTGCCAGCAGCAAATTTGAGTTTTCCTACGAGCAGTACTTC
CDR3 protein: CASSKFEFSYEQYF
clone size: few
V gene: TRBV21-1
J gene: TRBJ2-7
D gene: .

CDR3 DNA: TGCAGCGTTTCGGGGGTTGAAGGGGGTTCTAACTATGGCTACACCTTC
CDR3 protein: CSVSGVEGGSNYGYTF
clone size: .
V gene: TRBV29-1
J gene: TRBJ1-2
D gene: .

CDR3 DNA: TGCGCCAGCAGCTTAGATACCGGGACGCCCGAGCAGTACTTC
CDR3 protein: CASSLDTGTPEQYF
clone size: few
V gene: TRBV5-1
J gene: TRBJ2-7
D gene: .

CDR3 DNA: TGTGCCAGCAGGCTCACAGGGTCAAACCAGCCCCAGTATTTT
CDR3 protein: CASRLTGSNQPQYF
clone size: .
V gene: TRBV6-2/TRBV6-3
J gene: TRBJ2-3
D gene: .

CDR3 DNA: TGTGCCAGCTCACCACCGGAGGAGGGGGAGACCCAGTACTTC
CDR3 protein: CASSPPEEGETQYF
clone size: many
V gene: TRBV18
J gene: TRBJ2-5
D gene: .

CDR3 DNA: TGTGCCAGCAGTTTAGCGCAACTGGGGAGCTCCTACAATGAGCAGTTCTTC
CDR3 protein: CASSLAQLGSSYNEQFF
clone size: .
V gene: TRBV12-3/TRBV12-4
J gene: TRBJ2-1
D gene: .

CDR3 DNA: TGTGCCAGCAGGCAGGGGGACAATTCACCCCTCCACTTT
CDR3 protein: CASRQGDNSPLHF
clone size: .
V gene: TRBV6-6
J gene: TRBJ1-6
D gene: TRBD1

CDR3 DNA: TGTGCCAGCAGGTTTTGGGGGGGCAGTGGGAGGGCCCATGAGCAGTTCTTC
CDR3 protein: CASRFWGGSGRAHEQFF
clone size: .
V gene: TRBV11-2
J gene: TRBJ2-1
D gene: .

CDR3 DNA: TGTGCCATCAGTGACGGGGGAGAGACCCAGTACTTC
CDR3 protein: CAISDGGETQYF
clone size: .
V gene: TRBV10-3
J gene: TRBJ2-5
D gene: .

CDR3 DNA: TGCAGTGCGCCGGACAGAGAGGGTGTGGCCCTCCACTTT
CDR3 protein: CSAPDREGVALHF
clone size: .
V gene: TRBV20-1
J gene: TRBJ1-6
D gene: .

CDR3 DNA: TGTGCCAGCAGCTTAGTGTCAGCAACTAATGAAAAACTGTTTTTT
CDR3 protein: CASSLVSATNEKLFF
clone size: few
V gene: TRBV7-2
J gene: TRBJ1-4
D gene: .

CDR3 DNA: TGTGCCAGCAGCCATATGGGGGGAGTCTACGAGCAGTACTTC
CDR3 protein: CASSHMGGVYEQYF
clone size: many
V gene: TRBV3-1
J gene: TRBJ2-7
D gene: .

CDR3 DNA: TGTGCCATCAGTGAGTCGGCTACAGGGGGAGCCGAGCAGTACTTC
CDR3 protein: CAISESATGGAEQYF
clone size: few
V gene: TRBV10-3
J gene: TRBJ2-7
D gene: TRBD1

CDR3 DNA: TGTGCCAGCAGCCATCGGGGGGCTTACGAGCAGTACTTC
CDR3 protein: CASSHRGAYEQYF
clone size: .
V gene: TRBV3-1
J gene: TRBJ2-7
D gene: .

CDR3 DNA: TGTGCCATCGGGGAAAACACCGGGGAGCTGTTTTTT
CDR3 protein: CAIGENTGELFF
clone size: .
V gene: TRBV10-3
J gene: TRBJ2-2
D gene: .

CDR3 DNA: TGCAGTGCTAGGGGACAGGGGGGAAACACTGAAGCTTTCTTT
CDR3 protein: CSARGQGGNTEAFF
clone size: few
V gene: TRBV20-1
J gene: TRBJ1-1
D gene: TRBD1

CDR3 DNA: TGCGCCAGCAGCCTCGAGCGGGGGACCTACAATGAGCAGTTCTTC
CDR3 protein: CASSLERGTYNEQFF
clone size: .
V gene: TRBV4-3
J gene: TRBJ2-1
D gene: TRBD2

CDR3 DNA: TGTGCCAGCAGCACCCGACAGGGAGTCTCCTACAATGAGCAGTTCTTC
CDR3 protein: CASSTRQGVSYNEQFF
clone size: .
V gene: TRBV7-9
J gene: TRBJ2-1
D gene: TRBD1

CDR3 DNA: TGTGCCAGCAACCTAGCGGGAGGGGAGCAGTACTTC
CDR3 protein: CASNLAGGEQYF
clone size: once
V gene: TRBV2
J gene: TRBJ2-7
D gene: TRBD2

CDR3 DNA: TGTGCCAGCAGCCAAGCGAATCAGCCCCAGCATTTT
CDR3 protein: CASSQANQPQHF
clone size: .
V gene: TRBV3-1
J gene: TRBJ1-5
D gene: .

CDR3 DNA: TGTGCCAGCAGTTACTCACGCCCTGGGACAGGGGGGAACACCGGGGAGCTGTTTTTT
CDR3 protein: CASSYSRPGTGGNTGELFF
clone size: few
V gene: TRBV6-5
J gene: TRBJ2-2
D gene: TRBD1

CDR3 DNA: TGTGCCACCACCCCGGGGGCCGTATTAGGGCAGTTCTTC
CDR3 protein: CATTPGAVLGQFF
clone size: .
V gene: TRBV2
J gene: TRBJ2-1
D gene: .

CDR3 DNA: TGTGCCAGCAGGTCCGGAGGTGGGGCAGGTCAGCCCCAGCATTTT
CDR3 protein: CASRSGGGAGQPQHF
clone size: many
V gene: TRBV28
J gene: TRBJ1-5
D gene: .

CDR3 DNA: TGCGCCAGCAGCGGGGGGTCGGATCAGCCCCAGCATTTT
CDR3 protein: CASSGGSDQPQHF
clone size: .
V gene: TRBV5-1
J gene: TRBJ1-5
D gene: .

CDR3 DNA: TGTGCCAGCAGTTTAGAGTATGTACAGACAGATACGCAGTATTTT
CDR3 protein: CASSLEYVQTDTQYF
clone size: few
V gene: TRBV12-3/TRBV12-4
J gene: TRBJ2-3
D gene: .

CDR3 DNA: TGTGCCAGCAGCAATACAGGGGGGCTGGGCACCGGGGAGCTGTTTTTT
CDR3 protein: CASSNTGGLGTGELFF
clone size: many
V gene: TRBV3-1
J gene: TRBJ2-2
D gene: TRBD1

CDR3 DNA: TGTGCCAGCAGTTCCAGCGGGAGGACCACAGATACGCAGTATTTT
CDR3 protein: CASSSSGRTTDTQYF
clone size: .
V gene: TRBV28
J gene: TRBJ2-3
D gene: TRBD2

CDR3 DNA: TGTGCCAGCAGATCCGGGACAGTGACCTACGAGCAGTACTTC
CDR3 protein: CASRSGTVTYEQYF
clone size: .
V gene: TRBV11-2
J gene: TRBJ2-7
D gene: TRBD1

CDR3 DNA: TGCGCCAGCAGCCGGGGGGGAGGTAGCACAGATACGCAGTATTTT
CDR3 protein: CASSRGGGSTDTQYF
clone size: few
V gene: TRBV4-3
J gene: TRBJ2-3
D gene: TRBD2

CDR3 DNA: TGTGCCAGCAGTGTGAACAGGGGTAAAAGGGGAGTCCTGACTTTC
CDR3 protein: CASSVNRGKRGVLTF
clone size: .
V gene: TRBV28
J gene: TRBJ2-6
D gene: TRBD1

CDR3 DNA: TGTGCCAGCAGTAGTAGGCACGGGATCTCCTTTTATGGCTACACCTTC
CDR3 protein: CASSSRHGISFYGYTF
clone size: .
V gene: TRBV27
J gene: TRBJ1-2
D gene: .

CDR3 DNA: TGCGCCAGCAGCTTGCGAGGGACTCCCTCTTACAATGAGCAGTTCTTC
CDR3 protein: CASSLRGTPSYNEQFF
clone size: .
V gene: TRBV5-1
J gene: TRBJ2-1
D gene: .

CDR3 DNA: TGTGCCAGCAGCCCGGGGCCCTCCCCAGATACGCAGTATTTT
CDR3 protein: CASSPGPSPDTQYF
clone size: once
V gene: TRBV5-5
J gene: TRBJ2-3
D gene: .

CDR3 DNA: TGCGCCAGCAGCCGCCGCTTAGAGAATGAGCAGTTCTTC
CDR3 protein: CASSRRLENEQFF
clone size: .
V gene: TRBV4-3
J gene: TRBJ2-1
D gene: .

CDR3 DNA: TGCAGTGCCGACCCGGCTAGCGGGAGTTCGGATGAGCAGTTCTTC
CDR3 protein: CSADPASGSSDEQFF
clone size: .
V gene: TRBV20-1
J gene: TRBJ2-1
D gene: TRBD2

CDR3 DNA: TGTGCCAGCAGTTCACGACCGGGCACTGAAGCTTTCTTT
CDR3 protein: CASSSRPGTEAFF
clone size: .
V gene: TRBV28
J gene: TRBJ1-1
D gene: .

CDR3 DNA: TGCAGTGCTAGAGGGCCCAATAGTGATTCACCCCTCCACTTT
CDR3 protein: CSARGPNSDSPLHF
clone size: .
V gene: TRBV20-1
J gene: TRBJ1-6
D gene: .

CDR3 DNA: TGCGCCAGCAGCTCACCAGGACTAGAGTACCAAGAGACCCAGTACTTC
CDR3 protein: CASSSPGLEYQETQYF
clone size: few
V gene: TRBV5-1
J gene: TRBJ2-5
D gene: TRBD2

CDR3 DNA: TGTGCCAGCAGCTTAGATAAATACGAGCAGTACTTC
CDR3 protein: CASSLDKYEQYF
clone size: few
V gene: TRBV11-2
J gene: TRBJ2-7
D gene: .

CDR3 DNA: TGTGCCAGCAGCTTTTCAGGGGTTAGCTACTATGGCTACACCTTC
CDR3 protein: CASSFSGVSYYGYTF
clone size: .
V gene: TRBV7-2
J gene: TRBJ1-2
D gene: .

CDR3 DNA: TGTGCCAGCAGCCCCCGACTAGCGGGGGGTACGCAGTATTTT
CDR3 protein: CASSPRLAGGTQYF
clone size: few
V gene: TRBV5-6
J gene: TRBJ2-3
D gene: TRBD2

CDR3 DNA: TGCAGCGTCCGAGGGGGCGGGGGCCCAGATACGCAGTATTTT
CDR3 protein: CSVRGGGGPDTQYF
clone size: many
V gene: TRBV29-1
J gene: TRBJ2-3
D gene: .

CDR3 DNA: TGCAGTGCTAGGGGGCAAGGGGAACCCAAGCACATTCAGTACTTC
CDR3 protein: CSARGQGEPKHIQYF
clone size: few
V gene: TRBV20-1
J gene: TRBJ2-4
D gene: .

CDR3 DNA: TGTGCCAGCAGCAGGGCGGTCACAGATACGCAGTATTTT
CDR3 protein: CASSRAVTDTQYF
clone size: few
V gene: TRBV7-2
J gene: TRBJ2-3
D gene: .

CDR3 DNA: TGTGCCAGCAGCCGAATGGGCAGGGAGCTGTTTTTT
CDR3 protein: CASSRMGRELFF
clone size: .
V gene: TRBV7-2
J gene: TRBJ2-2
D gene: .

CDR3 DNA: TGCAGTGCTTTAAGCCCTACAGGGGCAGGGGCCAACGTCCTGACTTTC
CDR3 protein: CSALSPTGAGANVLTF
clone size: .
V gene: TRBV20-1
J gene: TRBJ2-6
D gene: TRBD1

CDR3 DNA: TGTGCCAGCAGTCAAAATCGGGAGCAGTACTTC
CDR3 protein: CASSQNREQYF
clone size: .
V gene: TRBV12-3/TRBV12-4
J gene: TRBJ2-7
D gene: .

CDR3 DNA: TGCAGTGCTAGAGGTCCGATCACTGAAGCTTTCTTT
CDR3 protein: CSARGPITEAFF
clone size: .
V gene: TRBV20-1
J gene: TRBJ1-1
D gene: .

CDR3 DNA: TGCAGCGGCCACCGGGGGTCCATGAACACTGAAGCTTTCTTT
CDR3 protein: CSGHRGSMNTEAFF
clone size: .
V gene: TRBV29-1
J gene: TRBJ1-1
D gene: .

CDR3 DNA: TGTGCCAGCAGCTTCACTAGCGGGACCGGTGAGCAGTTCTTC
CDR3 protein: CASSFTSGTGEQFF
clone size: .
V gene: TRBV11-2
J gene: TRBJ2-1
D gene: TRBD2